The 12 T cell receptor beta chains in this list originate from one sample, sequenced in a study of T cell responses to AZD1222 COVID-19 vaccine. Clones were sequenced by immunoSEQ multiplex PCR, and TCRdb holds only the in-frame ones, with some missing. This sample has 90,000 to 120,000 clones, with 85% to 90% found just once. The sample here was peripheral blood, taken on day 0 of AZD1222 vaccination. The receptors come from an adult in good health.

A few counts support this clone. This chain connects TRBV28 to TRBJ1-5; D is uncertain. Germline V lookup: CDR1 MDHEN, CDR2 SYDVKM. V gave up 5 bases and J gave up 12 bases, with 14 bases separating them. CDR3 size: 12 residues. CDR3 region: CASSALGRHQHF. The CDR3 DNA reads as TGTGCCAGCAGTGCCCTAGGGAGGCACCAGCATTTT. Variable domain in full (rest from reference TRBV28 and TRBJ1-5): DVKVTQSSRYLVKRTGEKVFLECVQDMDHENMFWYRQDPGLGLRLIYFSYDVKMKEKGDIPEGYSVSREKKERFSLILESASTNQTSMYLCASSALGRHQHFGDGTRLSIL.

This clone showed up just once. CDR3 sequence (DNA): TGTGCCAGCAGCCCCGGCCTGCAGCAGTACTTC. Translated, it gives CASSPGLQQYF. The V gene is TRBV7-9, the J gene TRBJ2-7; D unclear. The CDR3 sequence is 11 residues long. Trimming pared 5 bases from V and 8 bases from J, leaving 10 bases between. Germline lookup yields CDR1 SEHNR and CDR2 FQNEAQ (reference sequence).

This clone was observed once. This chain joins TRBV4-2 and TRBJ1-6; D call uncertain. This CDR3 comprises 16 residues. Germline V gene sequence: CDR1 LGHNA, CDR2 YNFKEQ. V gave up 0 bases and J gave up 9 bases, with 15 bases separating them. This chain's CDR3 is CASSQDWKEATSPLHF. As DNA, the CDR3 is TGTGCCAGCAGCCAAGATTGGAAGGAGGCGACTTCACCCCTCCACTTT.

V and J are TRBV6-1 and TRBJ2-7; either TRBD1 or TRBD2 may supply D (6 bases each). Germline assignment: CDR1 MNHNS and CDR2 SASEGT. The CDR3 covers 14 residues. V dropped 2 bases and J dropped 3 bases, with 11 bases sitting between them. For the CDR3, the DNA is TGTGCCAGCAGTGAAACAGGGACTCTCTACGAGCAGTACTTC. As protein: CASSETGTLYEQYF.

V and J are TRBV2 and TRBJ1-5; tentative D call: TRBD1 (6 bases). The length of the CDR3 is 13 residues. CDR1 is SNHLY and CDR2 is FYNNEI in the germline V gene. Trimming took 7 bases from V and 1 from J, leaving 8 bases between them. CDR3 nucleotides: TGTGCCAGCAACAGGGAGAGCAATCAGCCCCAGCATTTT. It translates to CASNRESNQPQHF. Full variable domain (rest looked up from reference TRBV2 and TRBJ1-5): EPEVTQTPSHQVTQMGQEVILRCVPISNHLYFYWYRQILGQKVEFLVSFYNNEISEKSEIFDDQFSVERPDGSNFTLKIRSTKLEDSAMYFCASNRESNQPQHFGDGTRLSIL.

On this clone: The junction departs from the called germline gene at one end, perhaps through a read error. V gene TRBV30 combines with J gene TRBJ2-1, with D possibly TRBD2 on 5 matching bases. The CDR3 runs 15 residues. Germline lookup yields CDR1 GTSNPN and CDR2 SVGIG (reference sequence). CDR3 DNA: TGTGCCTGGATTGGCGGGTCGAGCTCCTACAATGTGCAGTTCTTC. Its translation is CAWIGGSSSYNVQFF.

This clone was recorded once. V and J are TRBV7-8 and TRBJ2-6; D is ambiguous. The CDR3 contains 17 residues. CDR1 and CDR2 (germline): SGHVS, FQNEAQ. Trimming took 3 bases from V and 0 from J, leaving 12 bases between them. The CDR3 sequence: CASSLKRNSSGANVLTF. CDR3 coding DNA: TGTGCCAGCAGCTTGAAGCGCAATAGCTCTGGGGCCAACGTCCTGACTTTC.

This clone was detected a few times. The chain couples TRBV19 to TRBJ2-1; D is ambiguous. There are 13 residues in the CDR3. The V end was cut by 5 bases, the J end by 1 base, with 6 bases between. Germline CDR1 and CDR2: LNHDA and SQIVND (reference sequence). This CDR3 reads CASSLMSYNEQFF. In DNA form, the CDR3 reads TGTGCCAGTAGTTTGATGTCCTACAATGAGCAGTTCTTC. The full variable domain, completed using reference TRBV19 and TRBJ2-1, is DGGITQSPKYLFRKEGQNVTLSCEQNLNHDAMYWYRQDPGQGLRLIYYSQIVNDFQKGDIAEGYSVSREKKESFPLTVTSAQKNPTAFYLCASSLMSYNEQFFGPGTRLTVL.

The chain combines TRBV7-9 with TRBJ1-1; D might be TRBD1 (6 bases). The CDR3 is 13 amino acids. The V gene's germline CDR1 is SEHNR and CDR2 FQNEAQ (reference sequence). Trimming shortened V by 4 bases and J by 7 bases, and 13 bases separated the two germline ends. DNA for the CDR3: TGTGCCAGCAGCTCAAGCGCAGGGGTTGAAGCTTTCTTT. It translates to CASSSSAGVEAFF.

CDR3 in DNA: TGTGCCAGCATGGTTCGTAGGGACAGGTTCAACTCCTACGAGCAGTACTTC. The encoded protein is CASMVRRDRFNSYEQYF. The rearrangement links TRBV25-1 to TRBJ2-7, with 8 bases fitting TRBD1. The CDR3 has 17 amino acids. The ends lost 7 bases at V and 0 bases at J; junction bases unmatched: 14. In germline, CDR1 is MGHDK, CDR2 SYGVNS.

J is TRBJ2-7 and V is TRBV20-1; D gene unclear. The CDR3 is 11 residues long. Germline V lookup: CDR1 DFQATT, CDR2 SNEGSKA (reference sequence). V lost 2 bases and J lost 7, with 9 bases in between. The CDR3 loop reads CSARSSGEQYF. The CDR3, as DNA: TGCAGTGCTAGATCGAGTGGGGAGCAGTACTTC.

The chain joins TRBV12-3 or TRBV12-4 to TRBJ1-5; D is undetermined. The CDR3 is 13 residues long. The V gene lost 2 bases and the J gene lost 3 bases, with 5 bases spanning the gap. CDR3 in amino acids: CASSLPLNQPQHF. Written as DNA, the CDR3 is TGTGCCAGCAGTTTACCCCTCAATCAGCCCCAGCATTTT.